A selection of T cell receptor beta chains follows, all from one sample in a study of blood T cell repertoires in COVID-19. The protocol was immunoSEQ multiplex PCR, while the TCRdb copy is restricted to in-frame clones and leaves out a portion. The sample records roughly 300,000 clones, around four fifths being singletons. Sequenced: peripheral blood. These receptors were taken from a woman aged 50 to 60 with acute or convalescent COVID-19. The CDR3 runs from the conserved cysteine through the conserved F or W. A D gene is named only where the DNA matches it firmly. Part of the rows lack a size; the others show once, few, many or a class for expanded clones.

len: 12; j_gene: TRBJ1-2; d_gene: -; v_gene: TRBV6-1; abundance: -; CDR3aa: CASSEEGWGYTF; CDR3nt: TGTGCCAGCAGTGAGGAGGGATGGGGCTACACCTTC
len: 16; j_gene: TRBJ2-7; d_gene: -; v_gene: TRBV21-1; abundance: few; CDR3aa: CASSKGPRFKSYEQYF; CDR3nt: TGTGCCAGCAGCAAAGGTCCCAGATTTAAATCCTACGAGCAGTACTTC
len: 14; j_gene: TRBJ1-2; d_gene: TRBD1; v_gene: TRBV7-2; abundance: -; CDR3aa: CASSGQGQYYGYTF; CDR3nt: TGTGCCAGCAGCGGACAGGGGCAGTACTATGGCTACACCTTC
len: 15; j_gene: TRBJ2-2; d_gene: -; v_gene: TRBV25-1; abundance: -; CDR3aa: CASSDLTGHTGELFF; CDR3nt: TGTGCCAGCAGTGACCTGACAGGTCACACCGGGGAGCTGTTTTTT
len: 15; j_gene: TRBJ1-2; d_gene: TRBD1; v_gene: TRBV5-1; abundance: -; CDR3aa: CASSSTPGGGYGYTF; CDR3nt: TGCGCCAGCAGCTCGACCCCAGGGGGCGGATATGGCTACACCTTC
len: 17; j_gene: TRBJ1-4; d_gene: TRBD1; v_gene: TRBV10-3; abundance: -; CDR3aa: CAISASRTGVTNEKLFF; CDR3nt: TGTGCCATCAGTGCGTCCCGGACAGGGGTGACTAATGAAAAACTGTTTTTT
len: 14; j_gene: TRBJ1-2; d_gene: TRBD1; v_gene: TRBV10-1; abundance: -; CDR3aa: CASSPDRGGQGYTF; CDR3nt: TGCGCCAGCAGTCCGGACAGGGGTGGACAAGGCTACACCTTC
len: 12; j_gene: TRBJ1-1; d_gene: TRBD1; v_gene: TRBV2; abundance: -; CDR3aa: CGSGGMNTEAFF; CDR3nt: TGTGGTTCAGGGGGTATGAACACTGAAGCTTTCTTT
len: 16; j_gene: TRBJ2-2; d_gene: TRBD1; v_gene: TRBV3-1/TRBV3-2; abundance: -; CDR3aa: CASSQKWTGPAGELFF; CDR3nt: TGTGCCAGCAGCCAAAAGTGGACAGGGCCGGCCGGGGAGCTGTTTTTT
len: 15; j_gene: TRBJ2-7; d_gene: -; v_gene: TRBV7-2; abundance: once; CDR3aa: CASSLDRTELYEQYF; CDR3nt: TGTGCCAGCAGCTTAGACAGGACGGAACTCTACGAGCAGTACTTC
len: 16; j_gene: TRBJ2-3; d_gene: -; v_gene: TRBV9; abundance: -; CDR3aa: CASSVVAAGGTDTQYF; CDR3nt: TGTGCCAGCAGCGTAGTGGCGGCGGGTGGGACAGATACGCAGTATTTT
len: 14; j_gene: TRBJ1-2; d_gene: TRBD1; v_gene: TRBV3-1/TRBV3-2; abundance: -; CDR3aa: CASSVGTGNYGYTF; CDR3nt: TGTGCCAGCAGCGTAGGGACAGGGAACTATGGCTACACCTTC
len: 15; j_gene: TRBJ2-3; d_gene: -; v_gene: TRBV7-2; abundance: -; CDR3aa: CASSFFSSSTDTQYF; CDR3nt: TGTGCCAGCAGCTTCTTTAGCTCTAGCACAGATACGCAGTATTTT